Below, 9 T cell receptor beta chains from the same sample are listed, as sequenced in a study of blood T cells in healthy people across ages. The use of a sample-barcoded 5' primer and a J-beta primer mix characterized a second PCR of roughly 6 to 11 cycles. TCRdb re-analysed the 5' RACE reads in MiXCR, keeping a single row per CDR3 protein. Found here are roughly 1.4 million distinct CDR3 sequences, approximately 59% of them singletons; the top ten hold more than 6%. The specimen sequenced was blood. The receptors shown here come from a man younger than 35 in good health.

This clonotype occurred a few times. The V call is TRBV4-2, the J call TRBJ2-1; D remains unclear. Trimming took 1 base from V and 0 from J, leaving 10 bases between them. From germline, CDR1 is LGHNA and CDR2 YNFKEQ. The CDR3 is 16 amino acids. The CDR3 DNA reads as TGTGCCAGCAGCCAAGTCGGCGATAGCTCCTACAATGAGCAGTTCTTC. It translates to CASSQVGDSSYNEQFF.

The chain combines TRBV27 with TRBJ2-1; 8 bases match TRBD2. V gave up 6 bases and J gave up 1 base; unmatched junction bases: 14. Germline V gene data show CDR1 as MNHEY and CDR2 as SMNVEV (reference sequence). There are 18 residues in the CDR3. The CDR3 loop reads CASSLGTRIWWSYNEQFF. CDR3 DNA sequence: TGTGCCAGCAGCCTAGGGACTAGAATCTGGTGGTCCTACAATGAGCAGTTCTTC.

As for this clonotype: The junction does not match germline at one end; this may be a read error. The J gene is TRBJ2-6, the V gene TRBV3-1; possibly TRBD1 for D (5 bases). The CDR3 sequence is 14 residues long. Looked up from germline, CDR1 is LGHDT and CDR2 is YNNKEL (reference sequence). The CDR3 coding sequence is TGTGCCAGCCTACGGAGCTCTGGGGCCGACGTCCTGACTTTC. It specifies CASLRSSGADVLTF.

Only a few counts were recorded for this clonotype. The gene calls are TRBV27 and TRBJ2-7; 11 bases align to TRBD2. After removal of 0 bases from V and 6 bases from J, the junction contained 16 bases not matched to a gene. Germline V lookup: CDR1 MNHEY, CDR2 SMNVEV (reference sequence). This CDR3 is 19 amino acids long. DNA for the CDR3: TGTGCCAGCAGTTTATCCTCCGGGGGGGCGACTAGCGGGGTTCTCGAGCAGTACTTC. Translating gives CASSLSSGGATSGVLEQYF.

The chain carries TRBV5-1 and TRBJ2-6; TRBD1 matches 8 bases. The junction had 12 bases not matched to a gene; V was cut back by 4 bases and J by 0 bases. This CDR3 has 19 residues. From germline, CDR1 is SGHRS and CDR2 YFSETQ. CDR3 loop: CASSTPAGGESSGANVLTF. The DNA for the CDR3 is TGCGCCAGCAGCACCCCGGCAGGGGGCGAGAGCTCTGGGGCCAACGTCCTGACTTTC.

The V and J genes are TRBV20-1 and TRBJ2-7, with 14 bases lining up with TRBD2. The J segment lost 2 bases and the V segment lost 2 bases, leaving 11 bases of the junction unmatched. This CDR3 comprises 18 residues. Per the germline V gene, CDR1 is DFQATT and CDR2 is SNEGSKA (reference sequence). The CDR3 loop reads CSARSTSGGALVTYEQYF. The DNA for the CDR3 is TGCAGTGCTAGATCGACTAGCGGGGGGGCGTTAGTTACCTACGAGCAGTACTTC.

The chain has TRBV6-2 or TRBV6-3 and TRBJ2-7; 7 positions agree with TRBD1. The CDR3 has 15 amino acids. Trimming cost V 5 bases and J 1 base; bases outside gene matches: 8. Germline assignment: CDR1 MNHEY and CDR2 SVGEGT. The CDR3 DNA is TGTGCCAGCAGTCGCGACAGGGAAGGATCCTACGAGCAGTACTTC. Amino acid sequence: CASSRDREGSYEQYF.

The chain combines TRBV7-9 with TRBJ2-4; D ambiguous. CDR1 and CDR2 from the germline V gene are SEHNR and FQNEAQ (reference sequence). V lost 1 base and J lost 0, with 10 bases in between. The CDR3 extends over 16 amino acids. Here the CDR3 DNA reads TGTGCCAGCAGCTTAGTGGAAGGAATAGCCAAAAACATTCAGTACTTC. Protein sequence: CASSLVEGIAKNIQYF.

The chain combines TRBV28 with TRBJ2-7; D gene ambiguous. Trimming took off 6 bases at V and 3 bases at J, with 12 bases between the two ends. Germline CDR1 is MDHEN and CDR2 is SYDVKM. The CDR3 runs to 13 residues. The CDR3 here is CASRVTPGYEQYF. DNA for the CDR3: TGTGCCAGCAGGGTGACTCCCGGCTACGAGCAGTACTTC.